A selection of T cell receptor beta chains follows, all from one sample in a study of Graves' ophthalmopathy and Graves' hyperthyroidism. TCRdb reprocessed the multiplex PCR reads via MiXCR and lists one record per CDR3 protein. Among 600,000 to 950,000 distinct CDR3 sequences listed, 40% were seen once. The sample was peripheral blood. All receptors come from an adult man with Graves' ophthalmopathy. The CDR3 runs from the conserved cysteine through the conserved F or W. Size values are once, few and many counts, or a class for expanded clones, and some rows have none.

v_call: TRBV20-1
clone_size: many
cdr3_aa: CSATDQETQYF

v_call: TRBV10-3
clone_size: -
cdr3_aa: CAGSYGTGVLPLHF

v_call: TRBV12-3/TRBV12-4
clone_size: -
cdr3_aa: CASSPLGIPGGYGYTF

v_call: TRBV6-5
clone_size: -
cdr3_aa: CATTLKDPYEQHF

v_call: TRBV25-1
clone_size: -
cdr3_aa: CASNGQVNTGELFF

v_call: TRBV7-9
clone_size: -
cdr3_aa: CASSLYGPTYQETQYF

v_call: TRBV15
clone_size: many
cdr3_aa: CATSPEKTKRRQTQYF

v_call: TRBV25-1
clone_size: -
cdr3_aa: CASGDSGVGSSGNTIYF

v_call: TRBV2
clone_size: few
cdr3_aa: CASNIQGVGAFF

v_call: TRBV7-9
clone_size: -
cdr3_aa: CASSLSRGSETQHF

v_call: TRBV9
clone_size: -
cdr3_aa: CASSQLTLYNSPLHF

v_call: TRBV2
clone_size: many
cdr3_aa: CASSESGATGNTIYF

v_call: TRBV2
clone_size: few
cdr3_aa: CASSSPGPSWEQYF

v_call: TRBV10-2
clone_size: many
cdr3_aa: CASSDTSKTQYF

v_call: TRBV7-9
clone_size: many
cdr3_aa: CASRQGLVSPLHF

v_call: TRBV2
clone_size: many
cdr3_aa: CASRTSGRRETQYF

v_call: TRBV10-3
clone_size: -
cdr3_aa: CAISESAGGNEKLFF

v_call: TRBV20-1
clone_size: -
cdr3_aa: CSARDRAGYRQPQHF

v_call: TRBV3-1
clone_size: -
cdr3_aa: CASSQEFTLHF

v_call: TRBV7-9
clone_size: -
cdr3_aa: CASSLQGAGGEAFF

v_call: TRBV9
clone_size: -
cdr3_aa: CASSLEPTGVYEQYF

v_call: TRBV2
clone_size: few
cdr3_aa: CASSYSSWAEGSYEQYF

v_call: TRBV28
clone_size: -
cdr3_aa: CASSLMIRGEAFF

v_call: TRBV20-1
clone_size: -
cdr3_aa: CSAARSGTQETQYF

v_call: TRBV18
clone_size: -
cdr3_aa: CASSPPDFTYEQYF

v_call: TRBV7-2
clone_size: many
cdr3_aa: CASSLALTDGYTF

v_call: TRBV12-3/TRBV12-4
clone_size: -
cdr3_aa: CASTHAGRGLGEQYF

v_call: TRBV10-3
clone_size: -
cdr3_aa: CASSRSGPYEQYF

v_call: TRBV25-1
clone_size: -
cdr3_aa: CASSEGRGRSYEQYF

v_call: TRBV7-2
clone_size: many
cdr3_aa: CASSLFETGANVLTF

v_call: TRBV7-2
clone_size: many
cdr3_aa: CASSLDYANGELFF

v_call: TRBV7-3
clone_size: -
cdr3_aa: CASSFNTLVRGEQYF

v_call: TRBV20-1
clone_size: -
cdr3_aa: CSAPRGAGIGNSPLHF